This T cell receptor beta chain was sequenced for a study of relationships among human T cell subsets (dated by TCRdb to the early 2010s). Study-wide context: Eight distinct blood T cell populations were sequenced: pan T, CD8 cytotoxic, regulatory, Th1, Th2, naive plus transitional, activated and memory cells. What the research found in general, with its limitations: The bead-based sorting could not exclude a CD4+CD8+ double-positive population. Over 55% of CD8+ cytotoxic sequences belonged to clones with over 100 reads, whereas regulatory and Th2 subsets showed few such clones. Substantial CDR3 sharing among Th1, Th2 and regulatory T cells was interpreted as suggesting stochastic cell fate choices. V, D and J usage, CDR3 length and N-nucleotide additions showed no statistically significant differences among the seven subsets.

Worth noting for this clonotype: Its antigen is not yet known. No base-level quality is on record; no much larger clone is a single base apart.

Receptors were amplified or captured by multiplex PCR. These reads were obtained on a 454 GS FLX. Semiquantitative ARM-PCR was used to amplify the TCR alpha and beta CDR3 regions from mRNA. In ARM-PCR, tagged nested gene-specific primers were applied first, and communal superprimers then carried out the exponential amplification. Before the second amplification round was performed on first-round PCR products, the nested primers were removed by exonuclease. The amplicons were sequenced on the 454 platform, a system that can rapidly sequence millions of DNA fragments without cloning bias. A read was counted as effective if the read could be mapped to both V and J germline segments. In the original analysis: IRmap was used to assign reads to germline V, D and J segments, relying on pyromap, a Smith-Waterman modification adapted to 454 sequencing errors. To filter D-beta assignments, cutoffs were set at the 99th percentile of the alignment scores obtained from simulated random sequences. The CDR3 was taken to be the amino acids lying between the conserved V-segment Y[YFLI]C motif and the J-segment [FW]GXGT motif. A compound Poisson process model, previously applied to large-scale EST data, was used to estimate repertoire diversity. A procedure for detecting cross-contamination was used to argue that sample contamination was not the source of the shared CDR3s. TCRdb reanalyzed the raw reads on its own, using fastp at Q25 for trimming and MiXCR for clone calling, and kept in-frame beta chains. When rows share a CDR3 protein, they turn into one entry using the most common DNA and genes. Clone size and V and J calls follow TCRdb, not the original study. The table for this sample lists 7,000 to 9,500 distinct CDR3 sequences; under 70% of them were counted only once. The ten most abundant clones make up approximately 55% of the sample.

Isolated CD4+ and CD8+ T cells were pooled, and anti-CD45RA microbeads were used to isolate naive plus transitional T cells from the pooled cells. Miltenyi superparamagnetic beads coated with subset-specific monoclonal antibodies were used to isolate the T cell subsets. Every T cell population came from peripheral blood. Whole blood was subjected to Ficoll separation to obtain mononuclear cells, from which monocytes were subsequently depleted using anti-CD14 microbeads. Isolated cell populations were immediately resuspended in RNAprotect reagent. The V and J ends are trimmed by 0 bases and 4 bases, leaving 22 bases between them. In the germline V gene (reference sequence), CDR1 corresponds to SGHAT and CDR2 to FQDESV. There are 19 amino acids in the CDR3, from cysteine to phenylalanine inclusive. The kept DNA is CDR3 alone, 57 bases in frame from the first base.

The chain employs TRBV11-1 and TRBJ1-3, with no confident D gene call. The clonotype comes from a man between 40 and 49 years old in good health. Input material: naive and transitional (CD45RA+) T cells sorted from blood. Per the publication, the cell subset or site label means: CD45RA+ naive plus transitional T cells (Tn+t). In nucleotides, the sequence is TGTGCCAGCAGCTTAGCCCCTGAGAGACTTCGGACGTACGGAAACACCATATATTTT. It translates to CASSLAPERLRTYGNTIYF.